What follows describes a single T cell receptor (beta chain). This sample is part of a study of control samples from healthy donors and cancer patients. TCRdb keeps only in-frame clones here, not all; method: immunoSEQ multiplex PCR. The sample comprises fewer than 200,000 clones, 90% of which are singletons, and around 1.5% rests with the top ten. Material: blood. The clonotype was recovered from a woman in her forties or fifties in good health.

CDR3 residues: CASSYSESNYGYTF. The CDR3 coding sequence is TGTGCCAGCAGTTACTCCGAATCCAACTATGGCTACACCTTC. The chain carries TRBV6-5 and TRBJ1-2; D is undetermined. Germline CDR1 MNHEY, CDR2 SVGAGI. The CDR3 extends over 14 amino acids. V lost 0 bases to trimming and J lost 2 bases, with 7 bases between them.